This T cell receptor beta chain was recorded in a study of immune evolution from preneoplasia to lung adenocarcinoma. Study-level results: Top clone frequencies peaked in normal lung, apparently declining through invasive adenocarcinoma.

Nucleic acids came from premalignant or tumor cells enriched by macro-dissection. On this clone itself: What it binds is not known.

The assay was immunoSEQ multiplex PCR, and TCRdb's table has in-frame clones only and misses some. The sample lists about 9,600 clones, 90% occurring once. This sequence originates from a person aged 70 to 80 with invasive lung adenocarcinoma. Material: FFPE invasive lung adenocarcinoma tissue.

The CDR3 protein is CASTYRGTEAFF. The CDR3 DNA reads TGTGCCAGCACCTACAGGGGGACTGAAGCTTTCTTT. The chain recombines TRBV5-4 with TRBJ1-1; 8 nucleotides line up with TRBD1. Per the germline V gene, CDR1 is SGHNT and CDR2 is YYREEE (reference sequence). The V gene end was trimmed by 6 bases and the J gene end by 5 bases; junction bases not matched to a gene: 3. The CDR3 spans 12 residues.